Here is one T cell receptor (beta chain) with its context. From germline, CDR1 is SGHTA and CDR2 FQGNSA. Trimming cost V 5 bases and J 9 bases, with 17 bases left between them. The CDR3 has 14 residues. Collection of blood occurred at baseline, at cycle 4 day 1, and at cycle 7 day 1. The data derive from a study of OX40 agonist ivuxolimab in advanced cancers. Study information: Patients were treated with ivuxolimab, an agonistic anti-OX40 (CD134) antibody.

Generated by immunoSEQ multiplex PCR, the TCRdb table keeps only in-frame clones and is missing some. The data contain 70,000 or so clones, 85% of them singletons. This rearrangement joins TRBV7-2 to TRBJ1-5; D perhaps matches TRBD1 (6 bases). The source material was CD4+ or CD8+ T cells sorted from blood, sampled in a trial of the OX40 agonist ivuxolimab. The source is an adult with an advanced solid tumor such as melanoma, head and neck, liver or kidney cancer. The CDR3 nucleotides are TGTGCCAGCAGCGTGGGGGGGCGTCTGGGGCCCCAGCATTTT. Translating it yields CASSVGGRLGPQHF.